This is a list of T cell receptor beta chains from one sample in a study of shared clonotypes between healthy human individuals. Measured with immunoSEQ multiplex PCR; TCRdb has only the in-frame clones, and not every one. The profile shows 300,000 to 350,000 clones, about 70% of them singletons. Specimen: memory CD4+ T cells sorted from blood. All receptors come from a man aged 25-45 years in good health. Both conserved end residues are part of each CDR3. Each record gives: CDR3 DNA, CDR3 protein, J gene, V gene, clone size, D gene. The D gene is left open where the match is weak. Where a row states a size, it is once, few, many or the class of an expanded clone; other rows omit it.

CDR3nt: TGTGGGGGCCGGGACAATACGAACACCGGGGAGCTGTTTTTT; CDR3aa: CGGRDNTNTGELFF; j_gene: TRBJ2-2; v_gene: TRBV2; abundance: NA; d_gene: NA
CDR3nt: TGTGCCAGCTCACCCACAGGGAACAATCAGCCCCAGCATTTT; CDR3aa: CASSPTGNNQPQHF; j_gene: TRBJ1-5; v_gene: TRBV18; abundance: NA; d_gene: NA
CDR3nt: TGTGCCACCAGCAGAGGGGAGGGAGCCTCAACAGATACGCAGTATTTT; CDR3aa: CATSRGEGASTDTQYF; j_gene: TRBJ2-3; v_gene: TRBV15; abundance: few; d_gene: TRBD2
CDR3nt: TGTGCCAGCAGCTTAGGGACTAGCAGGGGTTTAGATACGCAGTATTTT; CDR3aa: CASSLGTSRGLDTQYF; j_gene: TRBJ2-3; v_gene: TRBV7-8; abundance: many; d_gene: TRBD2
CDR3nt: TGTGCCAGCAGTTTACAGGCCTACGAGCAGTACTTC; CDR3aa: CASSLQAYEQYF; j_gene: TRBJ2-7; v_gene: TRBV2; abundance: NA; d_gene: NA
CDR3nt: TGTGCCAGCAGCGATCTCGGGACCGCCATGACAGATACGCAGTATTTT; CDR3aa: CASSDLGTAMTDTQYF; j_gene: TRBJ2-3; v_gene: TRBV9; abundance: many; d_gene: NA
CDR3nt: TGTGCCAGTAGTATCGGGACAGGGGGCAGGAACACTGAAGCTTTCTTT; CDR3aa: CASSIGTGGRNTEAFF; j_gene: TRBJ1-1; v_gene: TRBV19; abundance: NA; d_gene: TRBD1
CDR3nt: TGTGCCAGCAGCTTGGAGCGGGAGGATCCTGAGCAGTTCTTC; CDR3aa: CASSLEREDPEQFF; j_gene: TRBJ2-1; v_gene: TRBV5-4; abundance: NA; d_gene: TRBD2
CDR3nt: TGTGCCTCCACCCCCGGGGACGCAACTAATGAAAAACTGTTTTTT; CDR3aa: CASTPGDATNEKLFF; j_gene: TRBJ1-4; v_gene: TRBV19; abundance: NA; d_gene: NA
CDR3nt: TGTGCCAGCAGCTTCTCTCGTGAGCAGTACTTC; CDR3aa: CASSFSREQYF; j_gene: TRBJ2-7; v_gene: TRBV5-6; abundance: few; d_gene: NA
CDR3nt: TGTGCCAGCAGCCCCCGTCGGACTAGACCTAGTGAGCAGTTCTTC; CDR3aa: CASSPRRTRPSEQFF; j_gene: TRBJ2-1; v_gene: TRBV6-6; abundance: NA; d_gene: TRBD2
CDR3nt: TGTGCCAGCAGTTCCTTTCAGGGGGTCGATAGCAATCAGCCCCAGCATTTT; CDR3aa: CASSSFQGVDSNQPQHF; j_gene: TRBJ1-5; v_gene: TRBV7-9; abundance: once; d_gene: TRBD1
CDR3nt: TGCGCCAGCAGCTTGACACGAGCAAACCTTTCACCTTCCGAAGCTTTCTTT; CDR3aa: CASSLTRANLSPSEAFF; j_gene: TRBJ1-1; v_gene: TRBV5-1; abundance: NA; d_gene: NA
CDR3nt: TGTGCCAGCAGTGAATCGGGACCCCGCTCCTACAATGAGCAGTTCTTC; CDR3aa: CASSESGPRSYNEQFF; j_gene: TRBJ2-1; v_gene: TRBV25-1; abundance: few; d_gene: NA
CDR3nt: TGTGCCAGCAGTGAAAGCGCAGATACGCAGTATTTT; CDR3aa: CASSESADTQYF; j_gene: TRBJ2-3; v_gene: TRBV2; abundance: few; d_gene: NA
CDR3nt: TGTGCCAGCAGCGCCCGCGGGACATCCGTGAACGAGCAGTACTTC; CDR3aa: CASSARGTSVNEQYF; j_gene: TRBJ2-7; v_gene: TRBV9; abundance: NA; d_gene: NA
CDR3nt: TGTGCCAGCTCACCGGGACTAGCGGGAACCGAGACCCAGTACTTC; CDR3aa: CASSPGLAGTETQYF; j_gene: TRBJ2-5; v_gene: TRBV18; abundance: NA; d_gene: TRBD2
CDR3nt: TGTGCCAGCAGTGAATTCTTAAGGAGGGGGCTTGGCTACAATGAGCAGTTCTTC; CDR3aa: CASSEFLRRGLGYNEQFF; j_gene: TRBJ2-1; v_gene: TRBV25-1; abundance: NA; d_gene: NA
CDR3nt: TGTGCCAGCAGCGGGGTAGGGAGGACCACCGGGGAGCTGTTTTTT; CDR3aa: CASSGVGRTTGELFF; j_gene: TRBJ2-2; v_gene: TRBV7-2; abundance: NA; d_gene: NA
CDR3nt: TGTGCCAGTAGTGCCGGGACTAGCGGGATCTACAATGAGCAGTTCTTC; CDR3aa: CASSAGTSGIYNEQFF; j_gene: TRBJ2-1; v_gene: TRBV19; abundance: NA; d_gene: TRBD2
CDR3nt: TGTGCCATCAGTGAGTCGACAGGGGGGAGAGAAAAACTGTTTTTT; CDR3aa: CAISESTGGREKLFF; j_gene: TRBJ1-4; v_gene: TRBV10-3; abundance: NA; d_gene: TRBD1
CDR3nt: TGTGCCAGCAGCTATTACAATGAGCAGTTCTTC; CDR3aa: CASSYYNEQFF; j_gene: TRBJ2-1; v_gene: TRBV7-2; abundance: NA; d_gene: NA
CDR3nt: TGCGCCAGCAGCTCATCAACGGGCCACAACACTGAAGCTTTCTTT; CDR3aa: CASSSSTGHNTEAFF; j_gene: TRBJ1-1; v_gene: TRBV5-1; abundance: NA; d_gene: NA
CDR3nt: TGTGCCAGCAGCGTAGGGGATCCCTCTCTAAACACCATATATTTT; CDR3aa: CASSVGDPSLNTIYF; j_gene: TRBJ1-3; v_gene: TRBV9; abundance: NA; d_gene: NA
CDR3nt: TGTGCCAGCCTGCGGGATTTGGCTTATGAGCAGTTCTTC; CDR3aa: CASLRDLAYEQFF; j_gene: TRBJ2-1; v_gene: TRBV7-9; abundance: NA; d_gene: NA
CDR3nt: TGTGCCAGCAGCTTGGGCGGCGCGACGTCCTACAATGAGCAGTTCTTC; CDR3aa: CASSLGGATSYNEQFF; j_gene: TRBJ2-1; v_gene: TRBV5-4; abundance: NA; d_gene: NA
CDR3nt: TGTGCCAGCAGCTTAGAACCGTTCTATGGCTACACCTTC; CDR3aa: CASSLEPFYGYTF; j_gene: TRBJ1-2; v_gene: TRBV7-2; abundance: many; d_gene: NA
CDR3nt: TGTGCCAGCAGCAGGGATGTGGCCTCCGGGGAGCTGTTTTTT; CDR3aa: CASSRDVASGELFF; j_gene: TRBJ2-2; v_gene: TRBV7-2; abundance: many; d_gene: NA
CDR3nt: TGTGCCAGCTCACCACCGGAGGCTAGCGGGAGGGCCGGTGAGCAGTTCTTC; CDR3aa: CASSPPEASGRAGEQFF; j_gene: TRBJ2-1; v_gene: TRBV18; abundance: NA; d_gene: TRBD2
CDR3nt: TGTGCCAGCAGCTTTTATCAGGGGGGCTACACCTTC; CDR3aa: CASSFYQGGYTF; j_gene: TRBJ1-2; v_gene: TRBV11-2; abundance: once; d_gene: NA
CDR3nt: TGCGCCAGCAGCTCCAACACAGGGGGAGAGACCCAGTACTTC; CDR3aa: CASSSNTGGETQYF; j_gene: TRBJ2-5; v_gene: TRBV5-1; abundance: NA; d_gene: TRBD1
CDR3nt: TGTGCCAGCAGCCAGGACACAAGGAGATACAATGAGCAGTTCTTC; CDR3aa: CASSQDTRRYNEQFF; j_gene: TRBJ2-1; v_gene: TRBV14; abundance: NA; d_gene: NA
CDR3nt: TGTGCCGTGGGAGTCGACACTGAAGCTTTCTTT; CDR3aa: CAVGVDTEAFF; j_gene: TRBJ1-1; v_gene: TRBV2; abundance: NA; d_gene: NA
CDR3nt: TGCGCCAGCAGTCAATCGAGGGGTCTGAACACTGAAGCTTTCTTT; CDR3aa: CASSQSRGLNTEAFF; j_gene: TRBJ1-1; v_gene: TRBV23-1; abundance: once; d_gene: NA
CDR3nt: TGTGCCAGCAGTGAACGGGACGGGAGGTTCTCCTACGAGCAGTACTTC; CDR3aa: CASSERDGRFSYEQYF; j_gene: TRBJ2-7; v_gene: TRBV6-1; abundance: NA; d_gene: TRBD2
CDR3nt: TGTGCCAGCAGTGAAATGGGACAGATCAAATCACAGTACTTC; CDR3aa: CASSEMGQIKSQYF; j_gene: TRBJ2-7; v_gene: TRBV6-1; abundance: NA; d_gene: TRBD1
CDR3nt: TGTGCCAGCAGCGTAGATGGTTGGACTTCAGCTTTCTTT; CDR3aa: CASSVDGWTSAFF; j_gene: TRBJ1-1; v_gene: TRBV9; abundance: once; d_gene: NA
CDR3nt: TGTGCCAGCAGATCTAGCGGGAGGAACCACAATGAGCAGTTCTTC; CDR3aa: CASRSSGRNHNEQFF; j_gene: TRBJ2-1; v_gene: TRBV28; abundance: NA; d_gene: TRBD2
CDR3nt: TGTGCCAGCTCACCAACTGGATTAGCGGGAGAGGGGGAGCAGTTCTTC; CDR3aa: CASSPTGLAGEGEQFF; j_gene: TRBJ2-1; v_gene: TRBV18; abundance: NA; d_gene: TRBD2
CDR3nt: TGTGCCAGCAGCCTAGGGTTGGCCGGGGAGCTGTTTTTT; CDR3aa: CASSLGLAGELFF; j_gene: TRBJ2-2; v_gene: TRBV7-3; abundance: NA; d_gene: NA
CDR3nt: TGCAGCGTTGGGACACAGAACACTGAAGCTTTCTTT; CDR3aa: CSVGTQNTEAFF; j_gene: TRBJ1-1; v_gene: TRBV29-1; abundance: NA; d_gene: NA
CDR3nt: TGCAGTGCTACGGTAACTGAAGCTTTCTTT; CDR3aa: CSATVTEAFF; j_gene: TRBJ1-1; v_gene: TRBV20-1; abundance: NA; d_gene: NA
CDR3nt: TGTGCCAGCAGCTTATACTCGGGGACAGGCCATGGGGAGACCCAGTACTTC; CDR3aa: CASSLYSGTGHGETQYF; j_gene: TRBJ2-5; v_gene: TRBV7-9; abundance: NA; d_gene: TRBD1
CDR3nt: TGCAGCGTCCAGCGACAGGGACTGGGGCAGTACTTC; CDR3aa: CSVQRQGLGQYF; j_gene: TRBJ2-7; v_gene: TRBV29-1; abundance: NA; d_gene: NA
CDR3nt: TGCGCCAGCAGCCAACTAAGGGGCGCTCCCTACGAGCAGTACTTC; CDR3aa: CASSQLRGAPYEQYF; j_gene: TRBJ2-7; v_gene: TRBV4-3; abundance: NA; d_gene: NA
CDR3nt: TGTGCCACCAGCAGACTTCCGACAGGGTCGGCAGATACGCAGTATTTT; CDR3aa: CATSRLPTGSADTQYF; j_gene: TRBJ2-3; v_gene: TRBV15; abundance: once; d_gene: TRBD1
CDR3nt: TGTGCCAGCAGCTTCCCCCTAGCGGACAATGAGCAGTTCTTC; CDR3aa: CASSFPLADNEQFF; j_gene: TRBJ2-1; v_gene: TRBV5-4; abundance: NA; d_gene: TRBD2
CDR3nt: TGTGCCTGGACCCGTTCTAGCGGCACAGATACGCAGTATTTT; CDR3aa: CAWTRSSGTDTQYF; j_gene: TRBJ2-3; v_gene: TRBV30; abundance: once; d_gene: NA
CDR3nt: TGTGCCAGCAGCCACGGGCTAGCGGGGCCCCCGAGATCCTACGAGCAGTACTTC; CDR3aa: CASSHGLAGPPRSYEQYF; j_gene: TRBJ2-7; v_gene: TRBV5-6; abundance: NA; d_gene: TRBD2
CDR3nt: TGTGCCAGCAGCTTAGTACAGGGCTTTGGGAGCACTGAAGCTTTCTTT; CDR3aa: CASSLVQGFGSTEAFF; j_gene: TRBJ1-1; v_gene: TRBV7-2; abundance: NA; d_gene: NA